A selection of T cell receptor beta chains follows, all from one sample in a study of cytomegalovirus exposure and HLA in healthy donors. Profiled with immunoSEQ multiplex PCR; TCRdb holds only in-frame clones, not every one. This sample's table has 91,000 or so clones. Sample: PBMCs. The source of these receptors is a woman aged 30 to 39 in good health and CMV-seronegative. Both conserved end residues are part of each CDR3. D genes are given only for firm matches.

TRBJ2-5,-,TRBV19,CASSEGGGETQYF,TGTGCCAGTTCCGAGGGAGGTGGAGAGACCCAGTACTTC
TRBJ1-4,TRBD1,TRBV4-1,CASSPGQGEGEKLFF,TGCGCCAGCAGCCCTGGACAGGGGGAGGGTGAAAAACTGTTTTTT
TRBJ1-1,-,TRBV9,CASSVDGANTEAFF,TGTGCCAGCAGCGTAGATGGAGCGAACACTGAAGCTTTCTTT
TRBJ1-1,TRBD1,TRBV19,CASVWDSQNTEAFF,TGTGCCAGCGTCTGGGACAGCCAGAACACTGAAGCTTTCTTT
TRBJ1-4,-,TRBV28,CASSLPRGRTNEKLFF,TGTGCCAGCAGTTTACCCAGGGGAAGAACTAATGAAAAACTGTTTTTT
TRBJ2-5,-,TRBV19,CASSIRVEETQYF,TGTGCCAGTAGTATCAGGGTGGAAGAGACCCAGTACTTC
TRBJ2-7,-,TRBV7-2,CASSLVRSEQYF,TGTGCCAGCAGCCTCGTCAGGTCCGAGCAGTACTTC
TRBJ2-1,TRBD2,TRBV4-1,CASSPPRGLAGGEQFF,TGCGCCAGCAGCCCTCCAAGAGGACTAGCGGGAGGTGAGCAGTTCTTC
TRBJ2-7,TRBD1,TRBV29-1,CSASTGGRGYYEQYF,TGCAGCGCTTCGACAGGGGGCAGAGGATACTACGAGCAGTACTTC
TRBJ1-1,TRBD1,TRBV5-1,CASSLDRGRTEAFF,TGCGCCAGCAGCTTGGACAGGGGAAGGACTGAAGCTTTCTTT
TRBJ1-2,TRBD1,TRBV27,CASSVRQGANYGYTF,TGTGCCAGCAGTGTCAGACAGGGAGCTAACTATGGCTACACCTTC
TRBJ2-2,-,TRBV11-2,CASSLVSANTGELFF,TGTGCCAGCAGCTTAGTATCGGCGAACACCGGGGAGCTGTTTTTT
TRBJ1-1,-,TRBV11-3,CASSFTENTEAFF,TGTGCCAGCAGCTTTACAGAGAACACTGAAGCTTTCTTT
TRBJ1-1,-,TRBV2,CAGGTEAGAEAFF,TGTGCCGGGGGTACGGAGGCGGGAGCTGAAGCTTTCTTT
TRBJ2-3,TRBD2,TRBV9,CASSVDPLAGPDTQYF,TGTGCCAGCAGCGTAGACCCACTAGCGGGGCCAGATACGCAGTATTTT
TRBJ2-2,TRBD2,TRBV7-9,CASSLGLAAGELFF,TGTGCCAGCAGCTTAGGGCTAGCGGCCGGGGAGCTGTTTTTT
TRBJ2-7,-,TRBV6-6,CASSPTSLEQYF,TGTGCCAGCAGCCCCACAAGTCTCGAGCAGTACTTC
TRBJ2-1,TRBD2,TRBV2,CASTGGTSAPSSYNEQFF,TGTGCCAGCACGGGAGGGACTAGCGCGCCTAGCTCCTACAATGAGCAGTTCTTC